This T cell receptor (beta chain) was captured by sequencing in a study of blood T cells in healthy people across ages. V was shortened by 4 bases and J by 0 bases, with 14 bases between the two germline ends. This CDR3 contains 16 residues. Germline CDR1 LGHDT, CDR2 YNNKEL (reference sequence). Through a sample-barcoded 5' primer and a J-beta primer mix, a second PCR was run for roughly 7 to 11 cycles. TCRdb re-derived calls from the 5' RACE reads in MiXCR, one entry per CDR3 protein. The sample lists 1.5 million to 2 million distinct CDR3 sequences, 30% to 35% occurring once. The sequenced material came from blood. The TCR comes from a young woman in good health. The V gene is TRBV3-1, the J gene TRBJ2-3; D uncertain. The CDR3, as DNA: TGTGCCAGCAGCCCCCTACGATCAACTAGCACAGATACGCAGTATTTT. It encodes CASSPLRSTSTDTQYF.